This T cell receptor beta chain was found in a study of quantifying T cell responses using KT2 cells (dated by TCRdb to 2016 to 2017). Study-wide context: RNA was DNase-treated and reverse transcribed with TCR alpha and beta constant-region primers, mostly using SuperScript III. The efficiency of the T4 ligation step under optimum conditions was estimated to be above 8%. PCR2 was performed as a SYBR Green qPCR and was stopped at a predetermined fluorescence threshold so that over-amplification was avoided. On the study overall, not on this receptor specifically: This TCR sequencing study did not compare the pipeline side by side with other TCR sequencing techniques. A linear scaling of KT2 alpha and beta sequence counts with input KT2 cell number was observed over several orders of magnitude. Saturation in the detection of KT2 sequences was observed at very high KT2 spike-in numbers. KT2 sequences were detected down to the lowest spike-in tested, about one KT2 cell per 100,000 PBMC.

This clonotype came up a few times. Its antigen is still unknown. Base qualities are not recorded, but no much larger clone differs from it by a single base. Counted from cysteine to phenylalanine, this CDR3 has 15 amino acids. Here the CDR3 DNA is all that survives: 45 bases in frame from base 1. The germline V gene (reference sequence) gives CDR1 as PRHDT and CDR2 as FYEKMQ. V gives up 2 bases and J gives up 8 bases, and the segment between their germline ends measures 16 bases. Library creation used UMI-ligation and nested PCR. A single-stranded oligonucleotide bearing the Illumina SP2 sequence and a UMI was ligated to the 3' end of the cDNA with T4 RNA ligase 1. PCR1 was run for about 4 cycles (98 degrees C for 15 s, 69 degrees C for 30 s, 72 degrees C for 40 s), and an equimolar mix of RC1.1 and RC1.2, covering TRBC1 and TRBC2, was used as the beta primer. Starting at PCR2, TCR alpha and beta chains were handled separately, and sample indices and Illumina adaptors were added. The UMI, placed after an 8-base spacer, consisted of 12 random nucleotides arranged as two hexamers with a spacer between them. The libraries were sequenced on an Illumina MiSeq using v2 2x251 paired-end chemistry, usually with about a dozen samples in each run. PhiX DNA was added at about 4.5-8% to each sequencing library so that diversity was increased. The study's own analysis went as follows. bcl2fastq converted raw reads to FASTQ, and Demultiplexor demultiplexed the reads by dual indices. V and J genes were assigned by Decombinator through tag matching, with a single base-pair mismatch being allowed. Collapsinator used UMIs to correct both sequencing errors and frequency errors arising from PCR heterogeneity. CDR3Translator converted Decombinator identifiers to nucleotide sequence, translated to amino acids, and extracted CDR3 using C- and N-terminal motifs. Each distinct KT2 TCR was counted as a cluster of KT2 sequences sharing one unique molecular identifier. TCRdb trimmed public reads at Q25 via fastp, called clones via MiXCR and kept in-frame beta chains. Each record represents a unique CDR3 protein, reported with the most common genes and DNA among its rows. In this record, the V and J calls reflect TCRdb's handling and not the investigators' own analysis. Here the sample has some 48,000 distinct CDR3 sequences; around a tenth occur a single time. 8% to 13% of the sample is in the top ten clones.

To test the sensitivity and accuracy of the pipeline, known numbers of KT2, a T cell clone whose TCR had already been sequenced, were spiked into unfractionated PBMC. A range of KT2-to-PBMC ratios was generated by mixing KT2 cells with a fixed number of PBMC. The TCR comes from a human donor. The V and J segments used are TRBV13 and TRBJ2-1, with TRBD2 tentatively as D gene (6 bases match). The sample consisted of PBMCs spiked with cells of the T cell clone KT2. The sequenced DNA is TGTGCCAGCAGCTTATATTCCGAAGCGGGCGATGAGCAGTTCTTC. This yields the protein CASSLYSEAGDEQFF.